The 16 T cell receptor beta chains presented below share a single source sample, sequenced in a study of molecular identifiers for immune sequencing clone quantification. TCRdb reprocessed the PCR reads via MiXCR and lists one record per CDR3 protein. The sample records tens of thousands of distinct CDR3 sequences, roughly 38% being singletons. The sample comprised naive CD8+ T cells from blood, with Jurkat cell RNA spiked in. The subset is: FACS-sorted CD8+CD4-CCR7+CD45RA+ naive T cells. These receptors were collected from a human donor in good health. Some libraries in this study had Jurkat cell RNA spiked in.

Only a few counts were recorded for this clonotype. The CDR3 nucleotides read TGCGCCAGCAGCCAATGGGACAGCGGGGAGCTGTTTTTT. Translating gives CASSQWDSGELFF. The genes are TRBV4-3 and TRBJ2-2; 7 bases are a match to TRBD1. This CDR3 comprises 13 residues. Germline V gene sequence: CDR1 LGHNA, CDR2 YSLEER. The junction had 1 base not matched to a gene; V was cut back by 2 bases and J by 7 bases.

DNA of the CDR3: TGTGCCACCGTAGGGGGACCGGGACAGGGTATAACTGAGCAGTTCTTC. Its translation: CATVGGPGQGITEQFF. The gene calls are TRBV12-3 or TRBV12-4 and TRBJ2-1; 9 bases are a match to TRBD1. There are 16 residues in the CDR3. The V and J ends lost 10 bases and 9 bases, in that order; junction bases with no gene match: 19.

This clonotype showed up many times. This chain joins TRBV20-1 and TRBJ2-7, with TRBD1 matching over 7 bases. V lost 0 bases to trimming and J lost 9 bases; unmatched junction nucleotides: 14. Germline loops: CDR1 DFQATT, CDR2 SNEGSKA (reference sequence). The CDR3 loop spans 15 amino acids. The CDR3 sequence: CSARDADRDPLGQYF. The CDR3 DNA reads as TGCAGTGCTAGAGACGCAGACAGGGACCCACTCGGGCAGTACTTC.

On this clonotype itself: A much larger clone lies one base from this, so it may be a read error. The chain couples TRBV5-1 to TRBJ2-3; 12 nucleotides align to TRBD2. Germline CDR1 reads SGHRS; CDR2 reads YFSETQ. V was pared by 9 bases and J by 1 base, with 12 bases of the junction left unmatched. This CDR3 is built from 17 residues. CDR3 DNA: TGCGCCATAAGTCCGACTAGCGGGAGTTCGCGCACAGATACGCAGTATTTT. Translated, it gives CAISPTSGSSRTDTQYF.

This clonotype was counted between two and nine times. This chain connects TRBV5-4 to TRBJ2-7; TRBD1 is a possible D gene (8 bases). From germline, CDR1 is SGHNT and CDR2 YYREEE (reference sequence). CDR3 length: 14 amino acids. The V end lost 4 bases, the J end lost 3 bases, and 14 bases lay between the germline ends. DNA for the CDR3: TGTGCCAGCAGCGTAAACAGGGGGGGCTACGAGCAGTACTTC. It yields the protein CASSVNRGGYEQYF.

This clonotype was observed a handful of times. DNA for the CDR3: TGTGCCAGTAGTACCTGGCTAGCGGAGAACACCGGGGAGCTGTTTTTT. This sequence encodes CASSTWLAENTGELFF. This chain uses TRBV19 with TRBJ2-2; the match to TRBD2 covers 7 bases. With 4 bases clipped from V and 1 base from J, the junction kept 6 bases outside the gene matches. Germline CDR1 LNHDA, CDR2 SQIVND (reference sequence). This CDR3 has 16 amino acids. Variable domain in full (rest from reference TRBV19 and TRBJ2-2): DGGITQSPKYLFRKEGQNVTLSCEQNLNHDAMYWYRQDPGQGLRLIYYSQIVNDFQKGDIAEGYSVSREKKESFPLTVTSAQKNPTAFYLCASSTWLAENTGELFFGEGSRLTVL.

As concerns this clonotype: A much larger clone is a single base away; this may be a read error. The chain combines TRBV5-6 with TRBJ2-3; 9 positions match TRBD2. V gave up 2 bases and J gave up 4 bases; unmatched junction bases: 8. The CDR3 has 16 residues. CDR1 is SGHDT and CDR2 is YYEEEE in the germline V gene. DNA for the CDR3: TGTGCCAGCAGCTTTGATCGCGGGAGGGCCTCAGATACGCAGTATTTT. Translating it yields CASSFDRGRASDTQYF. Full variable domain (remainder filled in from reference TRBV5-6 and TRBJ2-3): DAGVTQSPTHLIKTRGQQVTLRCSPKSGHDTVSWYQQALGQGPQFIFQYYEEEERQRGNFPDRFSGHQFPNYSSELNVNALLLGDSALYLCASSFDRGRASDTQYFGPGTRLTVL.

This chain connects TRBV19 to TRBJ2-1, with 8 bases aligning to TRBD2. The ends lost 1 base at V and 2 bases at J; junction bases unmatched: 1. Germline assignment: CDR1 LNHDA and CDR2 SQIVND (reference sequence). This CDR3 has 15 residues. Here the CDR3 DNA reads TGTGCCAGTAGTATAGCGGGAGGGCCCTACAATGAGCAGTTCTTC. It is translated as CASSIAGGPYNEQFF.

The gene calls are TRBV6-5 and TRBJ1-1; 7 bases agree with TRBD1. The germline V gene encodes CDR1 MNHEY and CDR2 SVGAGI. This CDR3 is built from 14 residues. Unmatched junction bases numbered 0, after V lost 2 bases and J lost 0 bases. The CDR3 DNA sequence: TGTGCCAGCAGTTACGGGACAGTGAACACTGAAGCTTTCTTT. Translation: CASSYGTVNTEAFF.

Details on this clonotype: With a much larger clone just one base away, this may be a read error. The rearrangement joins TRBV28 to TRBJ2-7, with D possibly matching TRBD2 (5 bases). Germline V gene data show CDR1 as MDHEN and CDR2 as SYDVKM. This CDR3 contains 13 residues. V was shortened by 8 bases and J by 7 bases, with 18 bases between the two germline ends. CDR3 residues: CASQVWAGGEQYF. CDR3 DNA: TGTGCCAGCCAAGTCTGGGCCGGCGGGGAGCAGTACTTC.

V gene TRBV27 combines with J gene TRBJ2-1; TRBD2 aligns across 9 bases. This CDR3 comprises 17 residues. CDR1 and CDR2 (germline): MNHEY, SMNVEV (reference sequence). V trimming: 8 bases; J trimming: 9 bases; junction bases outside the gene matches: 20. The CDR3 protein is CASLGLLAGGRGGEQFF. In DNA form, the CDR3 reads TGTGCCAGCTTGGGTTTACTAGCGGGTGGGCGGGGGGGTGAGCAGTTCTTC.

Comments on this clonotype: It may be a read error: a sequence one base away is much more abundant. J is TRBJ2-3 and V is TRBV27, with D possibly matching TRBD2 (5 bases). Germline lookup yields CDR1 MNHEY and CDR2 SMNVEV (reference sequence). This CDR3 has 14 amino acids. V gave up 8 bases and J gave up 2 bases, with 14 bases separating them. CDR3 region: CASGITGSTDTQYF. CDR3 sequence (DNA): TGTGCCAGCGGTATAACGGGATCCACAGATACGCAGTATTTT.

This clonotype was found many times. The chain is built from TRBV5-1 and TRBJ1-4; D is uncertain. In germline, CDR1 is SGHRS, CDR2 YFSETQ. Trimming shortened V by 4 bases and J by 8 bases, and 9 bases separated the two germline ends. The CDR3 runs to 12 residues. CDR3 coding DNA: TGCGCCAGCAGCCTAAGCTCGGAAAAACTGTTTTTT. Amino acid sequence: CASSLSSEKLFF.

The V call is TRBV27, the J call TRBJ2-7, with D tentatively TRBD1 or TRBD2 (5 bases each). Per the germline V gene, CDR1 is MNHEY and CDR2 is SMNVEV (reference sequence). The V end was cut by 0 bases, the J end by 1 base, with 13 bases between. The CDR3 loop spans 16 amino acids. In DNA, the CDR3 is TGTGCCAGCAGTTTATCTACGGGACGGAGGTCCTACGAGCAGTACTTC. This gives the protein CASSLSTGRRSYEQYF.

As regards this clonotype: Given a much more abundant clone one base away, this may be a read error. This rearrangement joins TRBV6-5 to TRBJ1-3; D is unresolved. CDR1 MNHEY and CDR2 SVGAGI come from the germline V gene. Trimming removed 0 bases from V and 5 bases from J, with 14 bases in between. The CDR3 is 16 amino acids. The CDR3 region is CASSYSEVRSRNTIYF. Here the CDR3 DNA reads TGTGCCAGCAGTTACTCGGAGGTCCGGTCTAGAAACACCATATATTTT.

On this clonotype itself: This may arise from a read error, as a much more abundant clone is one base away. The chain is built from TRBV28 and TRBJ1-2, with TRBD1 as a possible D gene (6 bases). This CDR3 comprises 12 residues. From germline, CDR1 is MDHEN and CDR2 SYDVKM. CDR3 amino acids: CASSWDMDGCTF. The CDR3 DNA reads as TGTGCCAGCAGCTGGGACATGGATGGCTGCACCTTC.